This T cell receptor beta chain is drawn from a study of STAT5B mutations in CD4+ large granular lymphocyte leukemia. This clone is a singleton in its sample. Per the study methods: A productive frequency of 2.59 x 10-5 was the lowest detectable. Sequenced by immunoSEQ multiplex PCR; TCRdb stores in-frame clones only, minus some. Clonal size and the V and J genes are those of that table, whereas D and trimming came from the DNA. The sample holds around 30,000 clones, around 76% seen once. Healthy controls were blood donor buffy coats. Sequenced: CD4+ T cells from blood buffy coats. The TCR originated in a human donor in good health.

CDR3 residues: CASSAGRQGQPQHF. The CDR3 DNA reads TGTGCCAGCAGTGCCGGACGGCAGGGTCAGCCCCAGCATTTT. The chain couples TRBV6-5 to TRBJ1-5; perhaps TRBD1 as D (5 bases). The germline CDR1 and CDR2 sequences are MNHEY and SVGAGI. CDR3 length: 14 amino acids. V shed 5 bases and J shed 6 bases, with 14 bases lying between them.